A selection of T cell receptor beta chains follows, all from one sample in a study of CD8+ T cells in alopecia areata. Only in-frame clones appear in the TCRdb table, and some are missing; sequencing was by immunoSEQ multiplex PCR. The sample has some 150,000 clones; 86% are singletons. Material: CD8+ T cells sorted from blood, obtained at week 4, from a patient treated with tofacitinib. The receptors originated from a human donor with alopecia areata. CDR3s include the opening cysteine and the closing phenylalanine or tryptophan. Fields, in order: V gene, J gene, CDR3 length, clone size, D gene, CDR3 DNA, CDR3 protein. D genes are given only for firm matches. For some rows the clone size is stated as once, few or many, or as a class when expanded; others skip it.

>TRBV2|TRBJ2-3|15|NA|TRBD2
TGTGCCAGCAGCGAAACTAGCGGGAGGACAGATACGCAGTATTTT
CASSETSGRTDTQYF
>TRBV7-2|TRBJ2-3|16|NA|TRBD1
TGTGCCAGCAGCTTATATGGGACAGTAAACACAGATACGCAGTATTTT
CASSLYGTVNTDTQYF
>TRBV29-1|TRBJ2-1|17|NA|NA
TGCAGCGTTGAAGACAGAATAGCGGACCTCTCCTACAATGAGCAGTTCTTC
CSVEDRIADLSYNEQFF
>TRBV11-2|TRBJ2-1|16|NA|TRBD2
TGTGCCAGCAGCTTAGTCGCCGGGGGGGCAGGGAATGAGCAGTTCTTC
CASSLVAGGAGNEQFF
>TRBV4-1|TRBJ2-1|13|NA|NA
TGCGCCAGCAGCCAAGATGCTCCCGAGGAGCAGTTCTTC
CASSQDAPEEQFF
>TRBV10-3|TRBJ1-5|14|NA|NA
TGTGCCATCTCTGACTCGTATAGCAATCAGCCCCAGCATTTT
CAISDSYSNQPQHF
>TRBV29-1|TRBJ2-5|13|NA|TRBD1
TGCAGCGTTGAGGACAGGGGGGAAGAGACCCAGTACTTC
CSVEDRGEETQYF
>TRBV7-3|TRBJ2-5|15|NA|TRBD2
TGTGCCAGCAGCTTAAGTCCGGGACTAGCGGAGACCCAGTACTTC
CASSLSPGLAETQYF
>TRBV29-1|TRBJ2-3|11|few|TRBD2
TGCAGCGTTGAAAGCCGGGAGGCGCAGTATTTT
CSVESREAQYF
>TRBV27|TRBJ1-6|13|NA|NA
TGTGCCAGCAGTGCGACACCACCGGAGGCCCTCCACTTT
CASSATPPEALHF
>TRBV29-1|TRBJ2-2|12|NA|NA
TGCAGCGTTTGCCCGAACACCGGGGAGCTGTTTTTT
CSVCPNTGELFF
>TRBV4-2|TRBJ2-3|15|NA|TRBD1
TGTGCCAGCAGCACCGGGACAGGGGGCAGAGATACGCAGTATTTT
CASSTGTGGRDTQYF
>TRBV2|TRBJ2-5|12|NA|NA
TGTGCCAGCGCCGGGAGCCAAGAGACCCAGTACTTC
CASAGSQETQYF
>TRBV23-1|TRBJ2-1|18|NA|NA
TGCGCCAGCAGTCACATGCAGCTCCGGGACTGTCCTTACAATGAGCAGTTCTTC
CASSHMQLRDCPYNEQFF
>TRBV25-1|TRBJ2-2|15|NA|NA
TGTGCCAGCAGCGAACTGACGTTTCCCACCGGGGAGCTGTTTTTT
CASSELTFPTGELFF
>TRBV7-3|TRBJ2-1|12|NA|NA
TGTGCCAGCAGCTTGGATGGGTTTGAGCAGTTCTTC
CASSLDGFEQFF
>TRBV4-1|TRBJ2-1|16|NA|NA
TGCGCCAGCAGCCAAGAGGGACTTAGCTCCTACAATGAGCAGTTCTTC
CASSQEGLSSYNEQFF
>TRBV6-6|TRBJ1-2|13|NA|TRBD1
TGTGCCAGCAGTATTACGACAGGGGATGGCTACACCTTC
CASSITTGDGYTF
>TRBV13|TRBJ2-7|14|NA|TRBD1
TGTGCCAGCAGCGCCCGGGACAGGCCCTACGAGCAGTACTTC
CASSARDRPYEQYF
>TRBV7-9|TRBJ1-2|17|NA|NA
TGTGCCAGCAGCTTCACTGGGGGCGGGGAACTTAACTATGGCTACACCTTC
CASSFTGGGELNYGYTF
>TRBV7-6|TRBJ2-1|14|NA|NA
TGTGCCAGCAGCCGACTAGAAGCCTACAATGAGCAGTTCTTC
CASSRLEAYNEQFF
>TRBV19|TRBJ1-4|16|NA|NA
TGTGCCAGTAGTATTTCTTCACGGCAGCTCAATGAAAAACTGTTTTTT
CASSISSRQLNEKLFF
>TRBV29-1|TRBJ2-5|11|NA|NA
TGCAGCGTTCCCCTTATGGAGACCCAGTACTTC
CSVPLMETQYF
>TRBV9|TRBJ2-1|16|NA|TRBD2
TGTGCCAGCAGCCCCCTCCAGGCGGGAGGTTGGGATGAGCAGTTCTTC
CASSPLQAGGWDEQFF
>TRBV11-2|TRBJ2-7|13|NA|NA
TGTGCCAGCAGCTCCGGGACTCACTACGAGCAGTACTTC
CASSSGTHYEQYF
>TRBV9|TRBJ2-7|17|NA|TRBD2
TGTGCCAGCAGCGCGTCGACTAGCGGGGGGGACCTGTACGAGCAGTACTTC
CASSASTSGGDLYEQYF
>TRBV5-1|TRBJ1-6|15|NA|TRBD1
TGCGCCAGCAGCCGAACGGGACAGGGCAATTCACCCCTCCACTTT
CASSRTGQGNSPLHF
>TRBV6-5|TRBJ1-2|14|NA|NA
TGTGCCAGCAGTTACTCCGGCAGGGACTATGGCTACACCTTC
CASSYSGRDYGYTF
>TRBV6-5|TRBJ1-1|16|NA|NA
TGTGCCAGCAGTTACGACCTGACGATGGAGGACGACACTGCTTTCTTT
CASSYDLTMEDDTAFF
>TRBV29-1|TRBJ2-5|13|few|NA
TGCAGCTCTGGATCCTCTCGTACGGAGACCCAGTACTTC
CSSGSSRTETQYF
>TRBV29-1|TRBJ1-2|13|NA|NA
TGCAGCGTTGAAGATAGGGCCGACTATGGCTACACCTTC
CSVEDRADYGYTF
>TRBV7-9|TRBJ2-5|13|NA|NA
TGTGCCAGCGGAGATGGACACCAAGAGACCCAGTACTTC
CASGDGHQETQYF
>TRBV7-9|TRBJ1-3|16|NA|TRBD1
TGTGCCAGCAGCTCGACGACAGGGCTAGCTGGAAACACCATATATTTT
CASSSTTGLAGNTIYF
>TRBV9|TRBJ2-2|16|NA|TRBD2
TGTGCCAGCAGCGTAGCGGAGCGGGACGTCACCGGGGAGCTGTTTTTT
CASSVAERDVTGELFF
>TRBV28|TRBJ2-7|14|few|NA
TGTGCCAGCACCCTTCTTAGTAAGCCCTACGAGCAGTACTTC
CASTLLSKPYEQYF
>TRBV7-9|TRBJ2-1|15|NA|NA
TGTGCCAGCAGACTGAGCTATAGCTCCTACAATGAGCAGTTCTTC
CASRLSYSSYNEQFF
>TRBV29-1|TRBJ2-2|14|NA|NA
TGCAGCGTTGAATTCGGGAGCGGTACCGGGGAGCTGTTTTTT
CSVEFGSGTGELFF
>TRBV29-1|TRBJ1-2|9|NA|NA
TGCAGCGTTAGCGATGGCTACACCTTC
CSVSDGYTF
>TRBV19|TRBJ2-2|13|NA|NA
TGTGCCAGTAGAGTTACGAACACCGGGGAGCTGTTTTTT
CASRVTNTGELFF
>TRBV4-1|TRBJ2-3|16|NA|TRBD1
TGCGCCAGCAGCAGCTTCCCGGGACAGGGGGCAGATACGCAGTATTTT
CASSSFPGQGADTQYF
>TRBV5-6|TRBJ2-5|13|NA|NA
TGTGCCAGCAGCTTACGGCCCGAAGAGACCCAGTACTTC
CASSLRPEETQYF
>TRBV7-9|TRBJ1-2|12|NA|NA
TGTGCCAGCGCAGGGTTTATAGATGGCTACACCTTC
CASAGFIDGYTF
>TRBV6-6|TRBJ2-7|15|NA|NA
TGTGCCAGCAGCTCCGTCCCAACAGGGTACTACGAGCAGTACTTC
CASSSVPTGYYEQYF
>TRBV11-2|TRBJ2-1|19|once|TRBD2
TGTGCCAGCAGCCCAGACGGGCTAGCGGGGAAGGCCCCCTCGGATGAGCAGTTCTTC
CASSPDGLAGKAPSDEQFF
>TRBV6-1|TRBJ2-4|14|NA|NA
TGTGCCAGCAGTGAGTTTGCAGGGCAAAACATTCAGTACTTC
CASSEFAGQNIQYF
>TRBV2|TRBJ2-7|10|NA|NA
TGTGCCAGTATACGGGAGGAGCAGTACTTC
CASIREEQYF
>TRBV30|TRBJ2-7|16|NA|NA
TGTGCCTGGACCGGGATGGGCGCCCAATACTCCTACGAGCAGTACTTC
CAWTGMGAQYSYEQYF
>TRBV7-3|TRBJ2-3|15|NA|NA
TGTGCCAGCAGCCCAGACGGCTTTGGCACAGATACGCAGTATTTT
CASSPDGFGTDTQYF
>TRBV6-1|TRBJ1-5|15|NA|NA
TGTGCCAGCAGTGAAGACAGGGAAGGGAATCAGCCCCAGCATTTT
CASSEDREGNQPQHF
>TRBV30|TRBJ1-3|12|NA|NA
TGTGCCCTCACAGACTCTGGAAACACCATATATTTT
CALTDSGNTIYF
>TRBV29-1|TRBJ1-2|13|NA|NA
TGCAGCGTTGCAACAGGGTCGACATATGGCTACACCTTC
CSVATGSTYGYTF
>TRBV6-5|TRBJ1-2|14|NA|NA
TGTGCCAGCAGTTACGGACCAGGGGACTATGGCTACACCTTC
CASSYGPGDYGYTF
>TRBV5-6|TRBJ2-3|15|NA|TRBD1
TGTGCCAGCAGCTTGGTGACAGGGTACACAGATACGCAGTATTTT
CASSLVTGYTDTQYF
>TRBV30|TRBJ2-2|16|NA|TRBD1
TGTGCCTGGATTCCATCGGACAGGGCGAACACCGGGGAGCTGTTTTTT
CAWIPSDRANTGELFF
>TRBV7-9|TRBJ2-3|15|NA|NA
TGTGCCAGCAGCCACCAGTTATCGCTCACAGATACGCAGTATTTT
CASSHQLSLTDTQYF
>TRBV7-9|TRBJ2-7|14|NA|NA
TGTGCCAGCAGTGGGGCAGGACAGAACTACGAGCAGTACTTC
CASSGAGQNYEQYF
>TRBV27|TRBJ2-2|13|NA|NA
TGTGCCAGCAGTCTTAAGAACACCGGGGAGCTGTTTTTT
CASSLKNTGELFF